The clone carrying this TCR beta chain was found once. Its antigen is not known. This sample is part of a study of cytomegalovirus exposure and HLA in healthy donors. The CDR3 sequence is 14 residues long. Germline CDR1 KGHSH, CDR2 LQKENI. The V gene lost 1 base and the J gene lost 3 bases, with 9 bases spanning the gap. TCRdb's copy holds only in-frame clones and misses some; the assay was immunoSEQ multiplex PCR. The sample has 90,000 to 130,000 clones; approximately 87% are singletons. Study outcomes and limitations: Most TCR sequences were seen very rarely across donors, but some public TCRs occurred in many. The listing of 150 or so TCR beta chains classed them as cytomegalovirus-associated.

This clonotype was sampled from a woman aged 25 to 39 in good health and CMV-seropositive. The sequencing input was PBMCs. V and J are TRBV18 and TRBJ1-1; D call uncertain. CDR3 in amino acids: CASSPRRGDTEAFF. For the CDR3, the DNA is TGTGCCAGCTCACCACGGCGGGGAGACACTGAAGCTTTCTTT.